This TCR beta chain was obtained from a study of CD8+ T cells in alopecia areata. About the research overall: Treated patients took oral tofacitinib at 5 to 10 mg twice daily.

V lost 2 bases and J lost 3, with 14 bases in between. The V gene's germline CDR1 is KGHSH and CDR2 LQKENI. The CDR3 length is 15 residues. Peripheral blood samples and lesional scalp punch biopsies were obtained from alopecia areata patients. Sequencing relied on a cDNA template that was reverse transcribed from extracted RNA. TCRdb keeps only in-frame clones here, not all; method: immunoSEQ multiplex PCR. There are about 97,000 clones in the sample; less than 50% occur only once, and about 1.5% lies in the top ten. This TCR derives from a human donor with alopecia areata. The chain joins TRBV18 to TRBJ2-7; weak D call: TRBD1 (6 bases). The sequencing sample was made of CD4+ T cells sorted from blood. In nucleotides, the CDR3 is TGTGCCAGCTCACCATCCGGGACAACAGACTACGAGCAGTACTTC. Translation: CASSPSGTTDYEQYF. The variable domain in full, completed from reference TRBV18 and TRBJ2-7, reads NAGVMQNPRHLVRRRGQEARLRCSPMKGHSHVYWYRQLPEEGLKFMVYLQKENIIDESGMPKERFSAEFPKEGPSILRIQQVVRGDSAAYFCASSPSGTTDYEQYFGPGTRLTVT.